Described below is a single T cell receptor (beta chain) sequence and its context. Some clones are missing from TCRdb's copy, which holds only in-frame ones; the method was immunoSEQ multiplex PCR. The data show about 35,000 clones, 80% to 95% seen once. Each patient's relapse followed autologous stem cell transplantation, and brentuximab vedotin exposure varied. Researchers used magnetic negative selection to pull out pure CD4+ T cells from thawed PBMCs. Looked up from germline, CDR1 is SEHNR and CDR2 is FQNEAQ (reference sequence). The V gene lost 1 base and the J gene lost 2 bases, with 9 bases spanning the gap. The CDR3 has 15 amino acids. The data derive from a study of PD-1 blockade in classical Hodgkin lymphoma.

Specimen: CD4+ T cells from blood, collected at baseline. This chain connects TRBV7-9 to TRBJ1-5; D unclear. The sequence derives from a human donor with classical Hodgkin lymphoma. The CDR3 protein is CASSLEGSGNQPQHF. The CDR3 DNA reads TGTGCCAGCAGCTTAGAGGGTTCTGGCAATCAGCCCCAGCATTTT.